Each of the 20 T cell receptor beta chains below was sequenced from the same sample in a study of T cell responses to AZD1222 COVID-19 vaccine. Generated by immunoSEQ multiplex PCR, the TCRdb table keeps only in-frame clones and is missing some. The data show about 190,000 clones, approximately 91% seen once. The sequences come from peripheral blood, collected on day 0 of AZD1222 vaccination. Receptors originate from an adult in good health.

The V gene is TRBV7-8, the J gene TRBJ1-3, with D unresolved. The CDR3 runs 13 residues. Trimming shortened V by 1 base and J by 1 base, and 2 bases separated the two germline ends. Germline CDR1 reads SGHVS; CDR2 reads FQNEAQ. In nucleotides, the CDR3 is TGTGCCAGCAGCTTAGTGTCTGGAAACACCATATATTTT. Translated: CASSLVSGNTIYF.

The rearrangement joins TRBV5-1 to TRBJ1-1, with 8 bases identical to TRBD1. V was pared by 1 base and J by 8 bases, with 7 bases of the junction left unmatched. Germline CDR1 and CDR2: SGHRS and YFSETQ. The CDR3 loop spans 14 amino acids. In DNA form, the CDR3 reads TGCGCCAGCAGCTTGATCGCAGGGGGCTTGGAAGCTTTCTTT. It is translated as CASSLIAGGLEAFF.

V gene TRBV28 combines with J gene TRBJ1-1; no clear D gene. V dropped 2 bases and J dropped 6 bases, with 16 bases sitting between them. The germline V gene encodes CDR1 MDHEN and CDR2 SYDVKM. The CDR3 extends over 15 amino acids. For the CDR3, the DNA is TGTGCCAGCAGTTTACGGTCGGTGGGGAGGGCTGAAGCTTTCTTT. Translated: CASSLRSVGRAEAFF. Based on the CDR3 plus reference TRBV28 and TRBJ1-1, the full variable domain is DVKVTQSSRYLVKRTGEKVFLECVQDMDHENMFWYRQDPGLGLRLIYFSYDVKMKEKGDIPEGYSVSREKKERFSLILESASTNQTSMYLCASSLRSVGRAEAFFGQGTRLTVV.

V is TRBV4-1 and J is TRBJ1-5; no clear D gene. The CDR3 is 18 amino acids. V was shortened by 1 base and J by 5 bases, with 21 bases between the two germline ends. In germline, CDR1 is MGHRA, CDR2 YSYEKL. CDR3 coding DNA: TGCGCCAGCAGCCAAGGGACGCAATCGGCCGGGCACTATCAGCCCCAGCATTTT. Its protein is CASSQGTQSAGHYQPQHF.

The gene calls are TRBV19 and TRBJ1-1, with a tentative D call TRBD1 (5 bases). V gave up 6 bases and J gave up 5 bases, with 13 bases separating them. This CDR3 spans 13 amino acids. The germline gives CDR1 LNHDA, CDR2 SQIVND (reference sequence). The CDR3 DNA sequence: TGTGCCAGTAGGCGCGGGGAGGGGACTGAAGCTTTCTTT. Its translation: CASRRGEGTEAFF.

The chain carries TRBV14 and TRBJ2-5; TRBD2 aligns across 9 bases. Germline-derived CDR1 and CDR2 are SGHDN and FVKESK. This CDR3 comprises 17 residues. V shed 4 bases and J 2 bases; nucleotides not matched to a gene: 11. CDR3 coding DNA: TGTGCCAGCAGCCTGATGACTAGCGGAGGGTGGCAAGAGACCCAGTACTTC. This encodes CASSLMTSGGWQETQYF.

This chain joins TRBV24-1 and TRBJ1-5; tentative D call: TRBD1 (5 bases). Trimming took 4 bases from V and 3 from J, leaving 9 bases between them. CDR1 is KGHDR, CDR2 SFDVKD, per germline. This CDR3 comprises 14 residues. For the CDR3, the DNA is TGTGCCACCAGTGACCGACAGTACAATCAGCCCCAGCATTTT. Amino acid sequence: CATSDRQYNQPQHF.

The chain is built from TRBV7-8 and TRBJ1-2; 10 nucleotides match TRBD1. CDR1 and CDR2 (germline): SGHVS, FQNEAQ. J was trimmed by 1 base and V by 1 base; bases with no gene match: 6. This CDR3 comprises 17 residues. This CDR3 reads CASSLERTGGFNYGYTF. The CDR3 coding sequence is TGTGCCAGCAGCTTAGAACGGACAGGGGGGTTTAACTATGGCTACACCTTC.

This chain uses TRBV3-1 (or the pseudogene TRBV3-2) with TRBJ2-7; 9 positions agree with TRBD2. Germline trimming cut 4 bases from V and 3 bases from J; bases unmatched to any gene: 4. Per germline, CDR1 LGHDT and CDR2 YNNKEL (reference sequence). This CDR3 comprises 14 residues. The CDR3 protein is CASSPGLANYEQYF. The CDR3 bases are TGTGCCAGCAGCCCCGGACTAGCGAACTACGAGCAGTACTTC.

The rearrangement links TRBV27 to TRBJ2-7, with 7 bases aligning to TRBD1. V shed 2 bases and J 2 bases; nucleotides not matched to a gene: 9. Per germline, CDR1 MNHEY and CDR2 SMNVEV (reference sequence). The CDR3 is made up of 16 amino acids. The chain's CDR3 is CASSLASTGPTYEQYF. Here the CDR3 DNA reads TGTGCCAGCAGTTTAGCTTCGACAGGGCCGACCTACGAGCAGTACTTC.

This chain uses TRBV7-6 with TRBJ1-3; D might be TRBD1 (6 bases). The CDR3 is made up of 20 amino acids. Germline loops: CDR1 SGHVS, CDR2 FNYEAQ. The V gene lost 2 bases and the J gene lost 0 bases, with 23 bases spanning the gap. This chain's CDR3 is CASSLLGVTGRVPSGNTIYF. The CDR3 nucleotides read TGTGCCAGCAGCTTATTAGGTGTGACAGGAAGGGTACCCTCTGGAAACACCATATATTTT.

The chain links TRBV29-1 to TRBJ2-6; 9 nucleotides match TRBD1. This CDR3 is 17 amino acids long. Germline CDR1 is SQVTM and CDR2 is ANQGSEA. J gave up 2 bases and V 0 bases, and 5 bases lay outside the gene matches. CDR3 sequence reads: CSVEETGGAAGANVLTF. In nucleotides, the CDR3 is TGCAGCGTTGAAGAAACAGGGGGCGCGGCTGGGGCCAACGTCCTGACTTTC.

V is TRBV5-1 and J is TRBJ2-1; 9 bases are a match to TRBD2. This CDR3 is built from 16 residues. Germline loops: CDR1 SGHRS, CDR2 YFSETQ. Trimming at V came to 0 bases and at J to 5 bases, leaving 6 bases not matched to a gene. CDR3 coding DNA: TGCGCCAGCAGCTTGGGACTAGCGGACCTTAACAATGAGCAGTTCTTC. Translation gives CASSLGLADLNNEQFF.

The chain carries TRBV7-2 and TRBJ1-5, with a tentative D call TRBD1 (6 bases). The V end lost 0 bases, the J end lost 3 bases, and 9 bases lay between the germline ends. The CDR3 length is 15 residues. Germline V gene data show CDR1 as SGHTA and CDR2 as FQGNSA. CDR3 sequence: CASSLAGGINQPQHF. The CDR3 nucleotides are TGTGCCAGCAGCTTAGCCGGGGGCATCAATCAGCCCCAGCATTTT.

The V gene is TRBV6-5, the J gene TRBJ2-3; D may be TRBD1 or TRBD2 (5 bases each). Trimming cost V 7 bases and J 5 bases, with 13 bases left between them. Germline V gene sequence: CDR1 MNHEY, CDR2 SVGAGI. The CDR3 is 13 amino acids. In DNA form, the CDR3 reads TGTGCCAGCACCGAATGGGGGAGAGATACGCAGTATTTT. Translation: CASTEWGRDTQYF.

The chain employs TRBV25-1 and TRBJ2-5, with 7 bases lining up with TRBD2. Germline lookup yields CDR1 MGHDK and CDR2 SYGVNS. CDR3 length: 15 amino acids. Trimming cost V 1 base and J 1 base; bases outside gene matches: 3. CDR3 amino acids: CASSESPGGQETQYF. In DNA, the CDR3 is TGTGCCAGCAGTGAATCCCCGGGGGGCCAAGAGACCCAGTACTTC.

The chain recombines TRBV25-1 with TRBJ2-7; D ambiguous. The V and J ends lost 4 bases and 4 bases respectively, with 14 bases between them. Germline values: CDR1 MGHDK, CDR2 SYGVNS. The CDR3 has 14 amino acids. The CDR3: CASSGAGSFYEQYF. CDR3 sequence (DNA): TGTGCCAGCAGTGGGGCTGGGTCGTTTTACGAGCAGTACTTC.

This chain joins TRBV6-5 and TRBJ1-6; a weak D match, TRBD1 (6 bases). Germline assignment: CDR1 MNHEY and CDR2 SVGAGI. V was shortened by 3 bases and J by 10 bases, with 19 bases between the two germline ends. This CDR3 contains 16 residues. CDR3 in amino acids: CASSYRLGAEPSPLHF. As DNA, the CDR3 is TGTGCCAGCAGTTATCGGTTGGGGGCAGAACCATCACCCCTCCACTTT.

J is TRBJ2-3 and V is TRBV11-2; D uncertain. The CDR3 consists of 14 residues. Trimming removed 3 bases from V and 2 bases from J, with 9 bases in between. Germline CDR1 and CDR2: SGHAT and FQNNGV. This CDR3 is CASSFTTYTDTQYF. The CDR3 region has the DNA TGTGCCAGCAGCTTTACGACGTACACAGATACGCAGTATTTT.

This clone has a single count. The CDR3 nucleotides are TGTGCCAGCAGCTTAGCGGGTCAGGGCTACGAGCAGTACTTC. It codes for CASSLAGQGYEQYF. This chain connects TRBV7-9 to TRBJ2-7; TRBD1 is a possible D gene (5 bases). Germline CDR1 reads SEHNR; CDR2 reads FQNEAQ (reference sequence). V gave up 0 bases and J gave up 3 bases, with 9 bases separating them. The CDR3 has 14 residues. Full variable domain (remainder filled in from reference TRBV7-9 and TRBJ2-7): DTGVSQNPRHKITKRGQNVTFRCDPISEHNRLYWYRQTLGQGPEFLTYFQNEAQLEKSRLLSDRFSAERPKGSFSTLEIQRTEQGDSAMYLCASSLAGQGYEQYFGPGTRLTVT.